The clone carrying this T cell receptor (beta chain) was seen just once. The CDR3 extends over 13 amino acids. Germline CDR1 reads SGHRS; CDR2 reads YFSETQ. Trimming took 4 bases from V and 8 from J, leaving 15 bases between them. Assay: immunoSEQ multiplex PCR; the TCRdb copy retains only in-frame clones and omits some. The profile shows roughly 390,000 clones, over 75% of them singletons. This sample is drawn from a study of blood T cell repertoires in COVID-19. The rearrangement uses TRBV5-1 and TRBJ1-1, with D possibly being TRBD1 (6 bases). The specimen sequenced was peripheral blood. The TCR comes from a woman in her twenties or thirties with COVID-19, enrolled during active disease. The CDR3 DNA sequence: TGCGCCAGCAGCCCCCGACAGGAGCAGGAAGCTTTCTTT. Amino acid sequence: CASSPRQEQEAFF. Filled out from reference TRBV5-1 and TRBJ1-1, the complete variable domain reads KAGVTQTPRYLIKTRGQQVTLSCSPISGHRSVSWYQQTPGQGLQFLFEYFSETQRNKGNFPGRFSGRQFSNSRSEMNVSTLELGDSALYLCASSPRQEQEAFFGQGTRLTVV.